A single sample is the source of the 28 T cell receptor beta chains below, sequenced in a study of CD8+ T cells in alopecia areata. The treatment: oral pan-JAK inhibitor, 5-10 mg twice daily. RNA extraction and reverse transcription yielded cDNA as sequencing template. Sequenced by immunoSEQ multiplex PCR; TCRdb stores in-frame clones only, minus some. The sample records roughly 200,000 clones, roughly two fifths being singletons. The sequencing used CD4+ T cells sorted from blood, collected at approximately week 36, from a patient treated with tofacitinib. Every receptor here comes from a human donor with alopecia areata.

This chain connects TRBV5-5 to TRBJ2-3; 8 bases align to TRBD2. The CDR3 consists of 16 residues. The V and J ends lost 2 bases and 2 bases, in that order; junction bases with no gene match: 7. Germline assignment: CDR1 SGHKS and CDR2 YYEKEE (reference sequence). CDR3 loop: CASSFASGGLTDTQYF. In nucleotides, the CDR3 is TGTGCCAGCAGCTTTGCCTCGGGAGGGCTCACAGATACGCAGTATTTT.

This clone has more than one count but fewer than ten. J is TRBJ1-3 and V is TRBV11-2, with D possibly TRBD1 on 5 matching bases. Trimming took off 3 bases at V and 3 bases at J, with 6 bases between the two ends. Germline lookup yields CDR1 SGHAT and CDR2 FQNNGV. The CDR3 runs to 13 residues. DNA for the CDR3: TGTGCCAGCAGCTTGACAGTTGGAAACACCATATATTTT. Translated: CASSLTVGNTIYF. Together with reference TRBV11-2 and TRBJ1-3, the CDR3 gives the full variable domain: EAGVAQSPRYKIIEKRQSVAFWCNPISGHATLYWYQQILGQGPKLLIQFQNNGVVDDSQLPKDRFSAERLKGVDSTLKIQPAKLEDSAVYLCASSLTVGNTIYFGEGSWLTVV.

Only a few counts were recorded for this clone. This chain connects TRBV4-1 to TRBJ2-5; 8 bases line up with TRBD2. Trimming took 1 base from V and 1 from J; bases not matched to a gene: 5. Looked up from germline, CDR1 is MGHRA and CDR2 is YSYEKL. CDR3 length: 16 residues. In DNA form, the CDR3 reads TGCGCCAGCAGCCAAGGGTCGGGAGGGATCCAAGAGACCCAGTACTTC. Translation: CASSQGSGGIQETQYF.

The chain couples TRBV7-8 to TRBJ1-5, with a tentative D call TRBD1 (5 bases). Between the trimmed V and J ends, which lost 2 bases and 2 bases, there was a span of 10 bases. This CDR3 comprises 15 residues. Germline V gene lookup returns CDR1 SGHVS and CDR2 FQNEAQ. The CDR3 nucleotides are TGTGCCAGCAGCTTATCGGGGGGTCGCAATCAGCCCCAGCATTTT. Protein sequence: CASSLSGGRNQPQHF.

This clone occurred a few times. V and J are TRBV6-5 and TRBJ1-4; D not resolved. Trimming left V 5 bases short and J 11 bases short, with 18 bases between. CDR3 length: 14 residues. The germline V gene has CDR1 MNHEY and CDR2 SVGAGI. The CDR3 DNA reads TGTGCCAGCAGTAAGACGTCTCACGGCGAGAAACTGTTTTTT. Translating it yields CASSKTSHGEKLFF.

This chain joins TRBV29-1 and TRBJ1-2; TRBD1 is a possible D gene (5 bases). Germline CDR1 and CDR2: SQVTM and ANQGSEA. The CDR3 runs to 14 residues. V was trimmed by 6 bases and J by 6 bases, leaving 20 bases between them. The CDR3 DNA is TGCAGCGTGGACCAGGGAGGGCGGAGTAATGGCTACACCTTC. Its protein product is CSVDQGGRSNGYTF.

There are many counts of this clone. The chain uses TRBV21-1 and TRBJ2-7; the tabulated D call, TRBD2, remains unverified against the DNA. TRBV21-1 is annotated as a pseudogene. This CDR3 has 10 amino acids. The CDR3: CASRRSEQYF. In DNA form, the CDR3 reads TGTGCCAGCAGGCGGAGCGAGCAGTACTTC.

This clone was counted between two and nine times. This sequence joins TRBV10-3 and TRBJ2-7, with 8 bases that match TRBD1. In germline, CDR1 is ENHRY, CDR2 SYGVKD. Unmatched junction bases numbered 2, after V lost 4 bases and J lost 0 bases. The length of the CDR3 is 14 residues. CDR3 DNA sequence: TGTGCCATCAGTGGTACAGGGGGCTCCTACGAGCAGTACTTC. As protein: CAISGTGGSYEQYF.

This clone came up a few times. The CDR3 bases are TGTGCCAGCAGTCCCCCCCCTACGGGTCGGAAGACCCAGTACTTC. Amino acids: CASSPPPTGRKTQYF. The chain links TRBV28 to TRBJ2-5; no clear D. The CDR3 contains 15 residues. With 5 bases removed from V and 6 bases from J, the gap between germline ends came to 19 bases. Looked up from germline, CDR1 is MDHEN and CDR2 is SYDVKM.

The genes are TRBV9 and TRBJ2-5; possible D gene TRBD1, 6 bases. Trimming removed 7 bases from V and 4 bases from J, with 11 bases in between. This CDR3 comprises 12 residues. Germline V gene sequence: CDR1 SGDLS, CDR2 YYNGEE. In nucleotides, the CDR3 is TGTGCCAGCCCGGACAGCGGAGAGACCCAGTACTTC. It is translated as CASPDSGETQYF. The complete variable domain, with remaining parts taken from reference TRBV9 and TRBJ2-5, reads DSGVTQTPKHLITATGQRVTLRCSPRSGDLSVYWYQQSLDQGLQFLIQYYNGEERAKGNILERFSAQQFPDLHSELNLSSLELGDSALYFCASPDSGETQYFGPGTRLLVL.

In its sample, this clone was seen a few times. V usage is TRBV30 and J usage is TRBJ1-2; 8 bases are a match to TRBD1. The CDR3 consists of 17 residues. The trim removed 1 base at V and 8 bases at J, leaving 18 bases unmatched. Per the germline V gene, CDR1 is GTSNPN and CDR2 is SVGIG (reference sequence). The CDR3 is CAWSEGLSGGASGGYTF. The CDR3 region has the DNA TGTGCCTGGAGTGAAGGCCTCTCAGGGGGCGCGAGCGGAGGCTACACCTTC.

The chain uses TRBV23-1 and TRBJ2-3, with TRBD1 matching 9 bases. TRBV23-1 is identified as an open reading frame with a role that is uncertain. J was trimmed by 1 base and V by 3 bases; bases with no gene match: 8. The CDR3 runs to 17 residues. For the CDR3, the DNA is TGCGCCAGCAGTCACAACAGGGGGCGACTTGGCACAGATACGCAGTATTTT. Translation gives CASSHNRGRLGTDTQYF.

Only a few counts were recorded for this clone. This rearrangement joins TRBV10-2 to TRBJ1-1, with D uncertain. Looked up from germline, CDR1 is WSHSY and CDR2 is SAAADI. Trimming took off 2 bases at V and 2 bases at J, with 0 bases between the two ends. This CDR3 spans 11 amino acids. The CDR3 protein is CASSENTEAFF. The CDR3 nucleotides are TGCGCCAGCAGTGAGAACACTGAAGCTTTCTTT.

This clone occurred many times. V and J are TRBV7-2 and TRBJ2-2; possibly TRBD1 for D (5 bases). CDR3 size: 14 residues. V dropped 4 bases and J dropped 3 bases, with 9 bases sitting between them. CDR1 is SGHTA, CDR2 FQGNSA, per germline. CDR3 bases: TGTGCCAGCAGCTGGGGCGGCCACACCGGGGAGCTGTTTTTT. Amino acids: CASSWGGHTGELFF.

The rearrangement joins TRBV29-1 to TRBJ2-7; either TRBD1 or TRBD2 may supply D (5 bases each). This CDR3 has 15 residues. The V gene's germline CDR1 is SQVTM and CDR2 ANQGSEA. V was shortened by 4 bases and J by 0 bases, with 16 bases between the two germline ends. The CDR3 sequence is CSVARSGGISYEQYF. The CDR3 nucleotides are TGCAGCGTTGCCCGATCTGGGGGAATCTCCTACGAGCAGTACTTC.

Only a few counts were recorded for this clone. The chain combines TRBV19 with TRBJ2-4; 8 positions agree with TRBD1. Per germline, CDR1 LNHDA and CDR2 SQIVND (reference sequence). The CDR3 extends over 14 amino acids. V shed 7 bases and J 7 bases; nucleotides not matched to a gene: 9. The CDR3 DNA reads as TGTGCCAGTACTCAGGCAGGGGGCGCGAACATTCAGTACTTC. It translates to CASTQAGGANIQYF.

The V gene is TRBV29-1, the J gene TRBJ2-5; 7 bases are a match to TRBD2. Germline trimming cut 8 bases from V and 6 bases from J; bases unmatched to any gene: 15. Germline CDR1 is SQVTM and CDR2 is ANQGSEA. There are 14 residues in the CDR3. CDR3: CSLGEGEVLQTQYF. CDR3 in DNA: TGCAGCTTGGGGGAGGGAGAGGTATTGCAGACCCAGTACTTC.

This clone turned up a few times. This sequence joins TRBV19 and TRBJ1-5; D gene unclear. With 8 bases removed from V and 7 bases from J, the gap between germline ends came to 9 bases. Germline lookup yields CDR1 LNHDA and CDR2 SQIVND (reference sequence). The CDR3 covers 11 residues. The CDR3 DNA reads TGTGCCAGTGGCGCGCTCCAGCCCCAGCATTTT. Translated: CASGALQPQHF.

V gene TRBV5-8 combines with J gene TRBJ2-6; 7 bases match TRBD2. The CDR3 consists of 16 residues. The junction had 4 bases not matched to a gene; V was cut back by 4 bases and J by 0 bases. CDR1 is SGHTS, CDR2 YDEGEE, per germline. The CDR3 DNA reads TGTGCCAGCAGCCTGGAGCGGGGCTCTGGGGCCAACGTCCTGACTTTC. This translates into CASSLERGSGANVLTF.

The chain carries TRBV10-3 and TRBJ2-7; possibly TRBD2 for D (5 bases). Germline V gene lookup returns CDR1 ENHRY and CDR2 SYGVKD. V was pared by 4 bases and J by 3 bases, with 13 bases between. CDR3 size: 14 residues. CDR3 in DNA: TGTGCCATCAGTGTTTCGGGGAAAAACTACGAGCAGTACTTC. The encoded protein is CAISVSGKNYEQYF.

In this sample, this clone turned up a few times. This chain joins TRBV29-1 and TRBJ2-1, with no clear D. CDR1 SQVTM and CDR2 ANQGSEA come from the germline V gene. The CDR3 extends over 13 amino acids. Trimming cost V 0 bases and J 7 bases, with 10 bases left between them. The CDR3 protein is CSVEEDLRNEQFF. The CDR3 DNA sequence: TGCAGCGTTGAAGAGGACCTGAGGAATGAGCAGTTCTTC.

The chain employs TRBV7-2 and TRBJ2-3; D is undetermined. Trimming took 4 bases from V and 2 from J, leaving 10 bases between them. Germline V gene data show CDR1 as SGHTA and CDR2 as FQGNSA. CDR3 length: 14 residues. CDR3 sequence reads: CASSSRSNTDTQYF. The CDR3 DNA reads as TGTGCCAGCAGCTCCCGGTCGAACACAGATACGCAGTATTTT.

The chain has TRBV10-3 and TRBJ1-3; 9 bases match TRBD1. V lost 4 bases and J lost 4; bases outside the gene matches: 5. This CDR3 comprises 15 residues. From germline, CDR1 is ENHRY and CDR2 SYGVKD. CDR3 bases: TGTGCCATCAGTGCGGGACAGGGCTTGGGAAACACCATATATTTT. It is translated as CAISAGQGLGNTIYF.

CDR3 in DNA: TGTGCCTGGAGTGGAGGGCTGACCTACGAGCAGTACTTC. It yields the protein CAWSGGLTYEQYF. The rearrangement uses TRBV30 and TRBJ2-7; tentatively, D is TRBD2 (5 bases). The V gene lost 1 base and the J gene lost 2 bases, with 9 bases spanning the gap. The germline V gene has CDR1 GTSNPN and CDR2 SVGIG (reference sequence). CDR3 length: 13 residues.

In this sample, this clone turned up a few times. The chain couples TRBV27 to TRBJ1-1; TRBD1 agrees at 7 bases. The trim removed 5 bases at V and 1 base at J, leaving 7 bases unmatched. This CDR3 is 15 amino acids long. The germline V gene encodes CDR1 MNHEY and CDR2 SMNVEV (reference sequence). CDR3 region: CASSRGRGRNTEAFF. In DNA, the CDR3 is TGTGCCAGCAGTAGGGGGCGGGGAAGGAACACTGAAGCTTTCTTT.

This clone was seen a few times. V and J are TRBV5-1 and TRBJ2-1; 7 nucleotides match TRBD2. This CDR3 has 14 residues. The V gene's germline CDR1 is SGHRS and CDR2 YFSETQ. With V trimmed by 0 bases and J by 6 bases, 3 bases remained unmatched. CDR3 amino acids: CASSLGDYLNEQFF. CDR3 nucleotides: TGCGCCAGCAGCTTGGGGGACTACCTCAATGAGCAGTTCTTC.

This clone appeared a few times. The genes are TRBV19 and TRBJ2-5, with a tentative D call TRBD2 (5 bases). Germline V lookup: CDR1 LNHDA, CDR2 SQIVND (reference sequence). There are 11 residues in the CDR3. V lost 8 bases and J 2 bases, leaving 6 bases between the germline ends. DNA of the CDR3: TGTGCCAGTCGGAGGCAAGAGACCCAGTACTTC. This sequence encodes CASRRQETQYF. The full variable domain, rest sourced from reference TRBV19 and TRBJ2-5, is DGGITQSPKYLFRKEGQNVTLSCEQNLNHDAMYWYRQDPGQGLRLIYYSQIVNDFQKGDIAEGYSVSREKKESFPLTVTSAQKNPTAFYLCASRRQETQYFGPGTRLLVL.

A few counts support this clone. The chain joins TRBV9 to TRBJ2-5; TRBD1 matches 9 bases. Germline CDR1 is SGDLS and CDR2 is YYNGEE. Trimming removed 2 bases from V and 2 bases from J; junction bases left unmatched: 4. The CDR3 is 15 amino acids. CDR3: CASSVSGTGQETQYF. CDR3 coding DNA: TGTGCCAGCAGCGTCTCCGGGACAGGGCAAGAGACCCAGTACTTC.